The clone carrying this TCR beta chain has a count of ten or more. The data are from a study of blood T cell repertoires in COVID-19. Study-wide background: The origin of the acute and convalescent COVID-19 samples was the United States, Italy and Spain. Sources were T cells, B-cell-depleted T cells, or PBMCs; the material itself was cDNA or gDNA.

Original processing notes: For nucleated cells, counts were estimated from reference gene primer amplification. Profiling relied on immunoSEQ multiplex PCR, and the TCRdb table lists in-frame clones only, not all of them. From that table come the V and J calls and clone size; the DNA was used to work out D and trimming. The sample lists about half a million clones; 80% to 90% were seen once. CDR3 size: 14 residues. V lost 0 bases to trimming and J lost 6 bases; unmatched junction nucleotides: 1. From germline, CDR1 is SQVTM and CDR2 ANQGSEA. The TCR sequence derives from a human donor in a cohort sampled during active COVID-19. The specimen was peripheral blood. This chain joins TRBV29-1 and TRBJ2-1; 11 bases match TRBD1. CDR3 loop: CSVEEDRGLNEQFF. The CDR3 nucleotides read TGCAGCGTTGAAGAGGACAGGGGGCTCAATGAGCAGTTCTTC.